The clone carrying this TCR beta chain has just a few counts. Additional DNA sequences in this sample encode the identical CDR3. This sample was included in a study of control samples from healthy donors and cancer patients. The V gene's germline CDR1 is LNHDA and CDR2 SQIVND (reference sequence). Trimming pared 1 base from V and 5 bases from J, leaving 11 bases between. CDR3 length equals 14 residues. TCRdb keeps only in-frame clones here, not all; method: immunoSEQ multiplex PCR. The sample has fewer than 250,000 clones; about 89% are singletons. Material for sequencing was blood. The receptor was derived from a man younger than 45 in good health. V and J are TRBV19 and TRBJ1-1; D is possibly TRBD1 (6 bases). Written as DNA, the CDR3 is TGTGCCAGTAGTATAGGGCAGGGGAGGACTGAAGCTTTCTTT. Its translation is CASSIGQGRTEAFF.